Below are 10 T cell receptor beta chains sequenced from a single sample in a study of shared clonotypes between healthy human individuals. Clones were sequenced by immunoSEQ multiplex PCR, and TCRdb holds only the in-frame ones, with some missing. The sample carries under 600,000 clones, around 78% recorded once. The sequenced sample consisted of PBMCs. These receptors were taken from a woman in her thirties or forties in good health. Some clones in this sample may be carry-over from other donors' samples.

This CDR3 reads CASSLAANTEAFF. CDR3 nucleotides: TGTGCCAGCAGCTTGGCCGCGAACACTGAAGCTTTCTTT. The chain joins TRBV5-4 to TRBJ1-1; D is unclear. CDR3 length: 13 amino acids. Germline V gene lookup returns CDR1 SGHNT and CDR2 YYREEE (reference sequence). Trimming took 0 bases from V and 1 from J, leaving 4 bases between them.

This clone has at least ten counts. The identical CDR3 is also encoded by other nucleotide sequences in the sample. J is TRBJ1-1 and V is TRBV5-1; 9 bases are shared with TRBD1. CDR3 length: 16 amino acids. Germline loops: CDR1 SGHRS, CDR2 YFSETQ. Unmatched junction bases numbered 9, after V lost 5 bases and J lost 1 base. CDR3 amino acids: CASRPDRGPSNTEAFF. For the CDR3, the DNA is TGCGCCAGCAGACCGGACAGGGGCCCTTCGAACACTGAAGCTTTCTTT.

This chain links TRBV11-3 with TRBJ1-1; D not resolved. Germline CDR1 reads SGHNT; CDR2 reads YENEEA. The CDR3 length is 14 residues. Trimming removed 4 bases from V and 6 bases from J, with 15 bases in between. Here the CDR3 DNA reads TGTGCCAGCAGCTCCGGTGGGTCGTACGCTGAAGCTTTCTTT. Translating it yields CASSSGGSYAEAFF.

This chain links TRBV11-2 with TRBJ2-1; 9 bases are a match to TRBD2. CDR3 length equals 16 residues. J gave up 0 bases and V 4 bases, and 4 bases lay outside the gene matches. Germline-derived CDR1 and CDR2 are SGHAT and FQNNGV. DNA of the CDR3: TGTGCCAGCAGCTCCTATAGCGGGAGCTCCTACAATGAGCAGTTCTTC. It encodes CASSSYSGSSYNEQFF.

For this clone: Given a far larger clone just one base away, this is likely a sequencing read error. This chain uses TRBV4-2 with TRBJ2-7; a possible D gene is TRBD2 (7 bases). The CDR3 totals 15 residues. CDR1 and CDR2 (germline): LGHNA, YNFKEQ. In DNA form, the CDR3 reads TGTGTCAGCAGCCAAGGGGAGGGGGAATACGCCGAGCAGTACTTC. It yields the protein CVSSQGEGEYAEQYF.

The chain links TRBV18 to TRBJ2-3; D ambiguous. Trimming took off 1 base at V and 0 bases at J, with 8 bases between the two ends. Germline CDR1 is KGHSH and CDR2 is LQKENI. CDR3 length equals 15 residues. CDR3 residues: CASSPRASSTDTQYF. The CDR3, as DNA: TGTGCCAGCTCACCACGGGCGAGTAGCACAGATACGCAGTATTTT.

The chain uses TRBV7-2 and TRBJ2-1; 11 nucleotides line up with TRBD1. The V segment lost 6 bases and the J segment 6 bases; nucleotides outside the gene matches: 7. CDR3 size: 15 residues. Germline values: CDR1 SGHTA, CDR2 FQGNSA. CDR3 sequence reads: CASSPGQGGTNEQFF. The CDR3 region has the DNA TGTGCCAGCAGTCCGGGACAGGGGGGGACCAATGAGCAGTTCTTC.

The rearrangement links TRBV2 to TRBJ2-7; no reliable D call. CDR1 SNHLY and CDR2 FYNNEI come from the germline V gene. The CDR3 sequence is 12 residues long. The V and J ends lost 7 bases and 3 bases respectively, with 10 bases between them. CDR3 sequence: CASNLVDYEQYF. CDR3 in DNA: TGTGCCAGCAACCTGGTGGACTACGAGCAGTACTTC.

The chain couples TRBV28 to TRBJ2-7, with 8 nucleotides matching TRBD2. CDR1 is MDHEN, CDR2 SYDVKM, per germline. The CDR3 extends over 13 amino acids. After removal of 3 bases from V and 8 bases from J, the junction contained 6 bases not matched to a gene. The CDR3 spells CASSLVSGGKQYF. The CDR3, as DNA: TGTGCCAGCAGTTTGGTCAGCGGGGGTAAGCAGTACTTC. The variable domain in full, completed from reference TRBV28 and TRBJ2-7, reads DVKVTQSSRYLVKRTGEKVFLECVQDMDHENMFWYRQDPGLGLRLIYFSYDVKMKEKGDIPEGYSVSREKKERFSLILESASTNQTSMYLCASSLVSGGKQYFGPGTRLTVT.

Here the CDR3 reads CASSIGSGNEQFF. The CDR3 DNA reads as TGTGCCAGCAGTATAGGGTCTGGCAATGAGCAGTTCTTC. V usage is TRBV4-2 and J usage is TRBJ2-1; D gene unclear. Germline CDR1 is LGHNA and CDR2 is YNFKEQ. Trimming shortened V by 6 bases and J by 6 bases, and 12 bases separated the two germline ends. The CDR3 sequence is 13 residues long.